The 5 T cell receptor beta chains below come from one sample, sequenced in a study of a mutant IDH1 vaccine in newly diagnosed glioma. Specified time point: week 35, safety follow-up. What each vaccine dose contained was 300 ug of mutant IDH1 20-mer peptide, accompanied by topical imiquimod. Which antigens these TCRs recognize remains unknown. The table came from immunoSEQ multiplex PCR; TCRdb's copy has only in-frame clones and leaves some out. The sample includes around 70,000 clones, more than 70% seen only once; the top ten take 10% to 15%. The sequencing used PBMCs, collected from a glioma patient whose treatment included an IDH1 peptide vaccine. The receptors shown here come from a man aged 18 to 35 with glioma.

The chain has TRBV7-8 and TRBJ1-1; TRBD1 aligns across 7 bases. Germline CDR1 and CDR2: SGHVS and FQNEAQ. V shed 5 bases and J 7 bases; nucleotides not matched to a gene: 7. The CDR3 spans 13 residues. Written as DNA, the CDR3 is TGTGCCAGCAGCCTAGGGGGCGGACTTGAAGCTTTCTTT. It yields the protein CASSLGGGLEAFF.

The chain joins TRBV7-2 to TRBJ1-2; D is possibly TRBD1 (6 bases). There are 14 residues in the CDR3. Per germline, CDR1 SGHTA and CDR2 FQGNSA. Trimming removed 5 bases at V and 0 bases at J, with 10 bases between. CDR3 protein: CASSRGGSNYGYTF. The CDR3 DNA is TGTGCCAGCAGCAGAGGGGGGTCTAACTATGGCTACACCTTC.

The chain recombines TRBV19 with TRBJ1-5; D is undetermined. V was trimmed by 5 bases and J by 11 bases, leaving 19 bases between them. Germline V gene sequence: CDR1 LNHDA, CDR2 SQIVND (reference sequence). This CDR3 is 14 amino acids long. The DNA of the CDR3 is TGTGCCAGTAGTGCCACCGCAGTTCGTGCAGCCCAGCATTTT. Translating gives CASSATAVRAAQHF.

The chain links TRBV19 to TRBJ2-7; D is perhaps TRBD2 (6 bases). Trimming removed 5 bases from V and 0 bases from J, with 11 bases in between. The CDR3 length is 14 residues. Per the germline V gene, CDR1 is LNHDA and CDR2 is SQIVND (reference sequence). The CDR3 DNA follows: TGTGCCAGTAGTCTCTCGGACTACTCCTACGAGCAGTACTTC. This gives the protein CASSLSDYSYEQYF.

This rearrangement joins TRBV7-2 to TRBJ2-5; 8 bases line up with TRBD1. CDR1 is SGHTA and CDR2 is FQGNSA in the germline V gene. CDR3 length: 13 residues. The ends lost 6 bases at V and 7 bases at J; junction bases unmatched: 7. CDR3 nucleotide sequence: TGTGCCAGCAGTGGACAGGGTGACGGGACCCAGTACTTC. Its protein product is CASSGQGDGTQYF.